This passage covers 29 T cell receptor beta chains from one sample sequenced in a study of OX40 agonist ivuxolimab in advanced cancers. Profiling relied on immunoSEQ multiplex PCR, and the TCRdb table lists in-frame clones only, not all of them. The sample yields 15,000 to 20,000 clones, around 91% seen once. Material: CD4+ or CD8+ T cells sorted from blood, obtained in a trial of the OX40 agonist ivuxolimab. These receptors all stem from an adult with an advanced solid tumor such as melanoma, head and neck, liver or kidney cancer.

The chain carries TRBV29-1 and TRBJ2-7, with 8 bases matching TRBD2. J was trimmed by 0 bases and V by 6 bases; bases with no gene match: 7. Germline assignment: CDR1 SQVTM and CDR2 ANQGSEA. The CDR3 spans 14 residues. CDR3 sequence reads: CSVAGTRDSYEQYF. CDR3 DNA: TGCAGCGTGGCCGGGACTAGGGACTCCTACGAGCAGTACTTC.

This sequence joins TRBV11-2 and TRBJ2-7, with 7 bases fitting TRBD2. CDR1 SGHAT and CDR2 FQNNGV come from the germline V gene. Losses at the gene ends were 2 bases for V and 5 bases for J; bases not matched to a gene: 9. CDR3 length: 15 residues. CDR3 in amino acids: CASSLPPGLTNEQYF. CDR3 in DNA: TGTGCCAGCAGCTTACCTCCGGGACTAACCAACGAGCAGTACTTC.

The chain links TRBV27 to TRBJ2-7, with 7 positions matching TRBD1. CDR1 and CDR2 from the germline V gene are MNHEY and SMNVEV (reference sequence). V was clipped by 5 bases and J by 5 bases; unmatched bases: 9. This CDR3 contains 14 residues. The CDR3 loop reads CASSGVQGFDEQYF. As DNA, the CDR3 is TGTGCCAGCAGTGGCGTACAGGGGTTCGACGAGCAGTACTTC.

The chain links TRBV4-1 to TRBJ1-3; D might be TRBD1 (5 bases). This CDR3 contains 16 residues. CDR1 MGHRA and CDR2 YSYEKL come from the germline V gene. Trimming took off 0 bases at V and 0 bases at J, with 9 bases between the two ends. The CDR3 nucleotides are TGCGCCAGCAGCCAAGAGTGGGGCTCCTCTGGAAACACCATATATTTT. It encodes CASSQEWGSSGNTIYF.

The chain links TRBV25-1 to TRBJ2-5, with no clear D. CDR1 MGHDK and CDR2 SYGVNS come from the germline V gene. The CDR3 has 15 residues. V was trimmed by 2 bases and J by 0 bases, leaving 10 bases between them. DNA for the CDR3: TGTGCCAGCAGTGAAGGCCGGCTTTACCAAGAGACCCAGTACTTC. Its protein product is CASSEGRLYQETQYF.

The gene calls are TRBV4-2 and TRBJ2-7; 7 bases match TRBD1. V gave up 0 bases and J gave up 4 bases; unmatched junction bases: 6. From germline, CDR1 is LGHNA and CDR2 YNFKEQ. The CDR3 runs to 15 residues. DNA for the CDR3: TGTGCCAGCAGCCAAGAGCCCGGGACAGTTTACGAGCAGTACTTC. Residues: CASSQEPGTVYEQYF.

The chain links TRBV13 to TRBJ2-1; TRBD2 matches 11 bases. Looked up from germline, CDR1 is PRHDT and CDR2 is FYEKMQ (reference sequence). V was pared by 5 bases and J by 3 bases, with 6 bases of the junction left unmatched. The CDR3 totals 16 residues. This chain's CDR3 is CASSPPTSGNYNEQFF. Written as DNA, the CDR3 is TGTGCCAGCAGCCCTCCGACTAGCGGGAACTACAATGAGCAGTTCTTC.

This chain connects TRBV5-4 to TRBJ1-1; TRBD1 agrees at 8 bases. This CDR3 spans 14 amino acids. V lost 7 bases and J lost 4; bases outside the gene matches: 9. The germline V gene has CDR1 SGHNT and CDR2 YYREEE (reference sequence). The CDR3 is CASSSTGGGTEAFF. CDR3 nucleotide sequence: TGTGCCAGCTCCTCAACAGGGGGAGGCACTGAAGCTTTCTTT.

This chain uses TRBV28 with TRBJ2-6; D possibly matches TRBD1 or TRBD2 (6 bases each). The CDR3 length is 16 residues. Trimming left V 5 bases short and J 1 base short, with 12 bases between. Germline lookup yields CDR1 MDHEN and CDR2 SYDVKM. The CDR3 nucleotides read TGTGCCAGCAGTCCGGGGGACATTTCTGGGGCCAACGTCCTGACTTTC. The encoded protein is CASSPGDISGANVLTF.

The chain has TRBV28 and TRBJ2-1; D may match TRBD1 or TRBD2 (5 bases each). The germline CDR1 and CDR2 sequences are MDHEN and SYDVKM. The length of the CDR3 is 15 residues. Trimming removed 1 base at V and 9 bases at J, with 16 bases between. The CDR3 spells CASSLSGTPRGEQFF. The CDR3 region has the DNA TGTGCCAGCAGTTTATCCGGGACCCCGAGGGGTGAGCAGTTCTTC.

The gene calls are TRBV29-1 and TRBJ1-1, with 8 bases fitting TRBD1. CDR1 and CDR2 from the germline V gene are SQVTM and ANQGSEA. CDR3 length equals 12 residues. V gave up 7 bases and J gave up 11 bases; unmatched junction bases: 12. CDR3 sequence: CSARSDRAEAFF. The CDR3 DNA sequence: TGCAGCGCCCGGTCGGACAGGGCGGAGGCTTTCTTT.

The chain links TRBV11-2 to TRBJ2-1; 8 positions agree with TRBD1. CDR1 is SGHAT, CDR2 FQNNGV, per germline. With V trimmed by 3 bases and J by 5 bases, 9 bases remained unmatched. The CDR3 runs to 16 residues. CDR3 sequence: CASSFYWTGSHNEQFF. The CDR3 DNA sequence: TGTGCCAGCAGCTTTTATTGGACAGGGAGCCACAATGAGCAGTTCTTC.

This rearrangement joins TRBV27 to TRBJ2-2, with 10 positions matching TRBD2. J lost 7 bases, V lost 2 bases, and 13 bases had no gene match. The CDR3 covers 18 residues. The V gene's germline CDR1 is MNHEY and CDR2 SMNVEV (reference sequence). CDR3 amino acids: CASSLNAVSSGRDGELFF. The CDR3 coding sequence is TGTGCCAGCAGTTTAAATGCCGTCTCCAGCGGGAGGGACGGGGAGCTGTTTTTT.

This chain joins TRBV14 and TRBJ2-3, with D maybe TRBD2 (5 bases). Trimming shortened V by 2 bases and J by 6 bases, and 9 bases separated the two germline ends. From germline, CDR1 is SGHDN and CDR2 FVKESK. This CDR3 has 13 amino acids. The CDR3 region is CASSQRIADTQYF. The CDR3 nucleotides read TGTGCCAGCAGCCAAAGGATAGCGGATACGCAGTATTTT. Filled out from reference TRBV14 and TRBJ2-3, the complete variable domain reads EAGVTQFPSHSVIEKGQTVTLRCDPISGHDNLYWYRRVMGKEIKFLLHFVKESKQDESGMPNNRFLAERTGGTYSTLKVQPAELEDSGVYFCASSQRIADTQYFGPGTRLTVL.

This clone was seen only once. This chain joins TRBV4-3 and TRBJ1-5, with no clear D. V lost 2 bases and J 6 bases, leaving 20 bases between the germline ends. The germline V gene encodes CDR1 LGHNA and CDR2 YSLEER. CDR3 length: 17 residues. The CDR3 here is CASSQNLQMGSFQPQHF. In nucleotides, the CDR3 is TGCGCCAGCAGCCAAAACTTACAGATGGGGTCCTTTCAGCCCCAGCATTTT.

The chain carries TRBV15 and TRBJ2-1; D could derive from TRBD1 or TRBD2 (5 bases each). CDR1 LNHNV and CDR2 YYDKDF come from the germline V gene (reference sequence). Trimming cost V 0 bases and J 9 bases, with 6 bases left between them. The CDR3 totals 12 residues. The CDR3: CATSREGREQFF. CDR3 in DNA: TGTGCCACCAGCAGAGAGGGACGTGAGCAGTTCTTC. The full variable domain, rest sourced from reference TRBV15 and TRBJ2-1, is DAMVIQNPRYQVTQFGKPVTLSCSQTLNHNVMYWYQQKSSQAPKLLFHYYDKDFNNEADTPDNFQSRRPNTSFCFLDIRSPGLGDTAMYLCATSREGREQFFGPGTRLTVL.

The chain links TRBV19 to TRBJ2-3; TRBD2 matches at 11 bases. The CDR3 runs to 20 residues. CDR1 is LNHDA, CDR2 SQIVND, per germline (reference sequence). Germline trimming cut 4 bases from V and 0 bases from J; bases unmatched to any gene: 15. The CDR3 DNA reads as TGTGCCAGTAGTACCACTAGCGGGAGCCTTGGTTATTATAGCACAGATACGCAGTATTTT. As protein: CASSTTSGSLGYYSTDTQYF. Looking up the rest from reference TRBV19 and TRBJ2-3 gives the full variable domain: DGGITQSPKYLFRKEGQNVTLSCEQNLNHDAMYWYRQDPGQGLRLIYYSQIVNDFQKGDIAEGYSVSREKKESFPLTVTSAQKNPTAFYLCASSTTSGSLGYYSTDTQYFGPGTRLTVL.

This clone has a single count. The chain links TRBV27 to TRBJ2-3; D not certain. Germline CDR1 MNHEY, CDR2 SMNVEV (reference sequence). Trimming removed 5 bases from V and 0 bases from J, with 3 bases in between. This CDR3 comprises 12 residues. CDR3 bases: TGTGCCAGCAGTCATAGCACAGATACGCAGTATTTT. Protein sequence: CASSHSTDTQYF.

The rearrangement uses TRBV5-4 and TRBJ2-7, with 8 bases aligning to TRBD2. Trimming took 8 bases from V and 7 from J; bases not matched to a gene: 14. The germline CDR1 and CDR2 sequences are SGHNT and YYREEE (reference sequence). CDR3 length equals 14 residues. CDR3 sequence: CASYTSGLAHEQYF. DNA for the CDR3: TGTGCCAGTTACACTTCTGGACTAGCTCATGAGCAGTACTTC.

The chain recombines TRBV11-3 with TRBJ2-7, with 8 nucleotides matching TRBD2. Trimming cost V 5 bases and J 1 base; bases outside gene matches: 7. The CDR3 spans 15 residues. Germline lookup yields CDR1 SGHNT and CDR2 YENEEA. The CDR3 nucleotides read TGTGCCAGCAGCGTTTCTAGCGGGCCGTCCTACGAGCAGTACTTC. Encoded protein: CASSVSSGPSYEQYF.

The chain links TRBV25-1 to TRBJ2-1; 8 nucleotides align to TRBD2. The V and J ends lost 3 bases and 4 bases, in that order; junction bases with no gene match: 2. Looked up from germline, CDR1 is MGHDK and CDR2 is SYGVNS. The CDR3 sequence is 14 residues long. The CDR3 loop reads CASSDQRGYNEQFF. CDR3 DNA: TGTGCCAGCAGTGACCAGCGGGGGTACAATGAGCAGTTCTTC.

V and J are TRBV5-4 and TRBJ1-2; D is perhaps TRBD1 (6 bases). V was clipped by 3 bases and J by 2 bases, with 8 bases between them. Germline assignment: CDR1 SGHNT and CDR2 YYREEE (reference sequence). The CDR3 totals 13 residues. CDR3 DNA: TGTGCCAGCAGCTCGGACAGCAACTATGGCTACACCTTC. It encodes CASSSDSNYGYTF. The variable domain in full, completed from reference TRBV5-4 and TRBJ1-2, reads ETGVTQSPTHLIKTRGQQVTLRCSSQSGHNTVSWYQQALGQGPQFIFQYYREEENGRGNFPPRFSGLQFPNYSSELNVNALELDDSALYLCASSSDSNYGYTFGSGTRLTVV.

The chain has TRBV28 and TRBJ2-2; 12 nucleotides agree with TRBD2. This CDR3 has 16 residues. J lost 3 bases, V lost 5 bases, and 4 bases had no gene match. The V gene's germline CDR1 is MDHEN and CDR2 SYDVKM. The CDR3 protein is CASSRGTSGYTGELFF. Here the CDR3 DNA reads TGTGCCAGCAGTCGAGGGACTAGCGGGTACACCGGGGAGCTGTTTTTT.

The chain joins TRBV5-1 to TRBJ2-7, with D possibly TRBD1 on 7 matching bases. Germline V gene lookup returns CDR1 SGHRS and CDR2 YFSETQ. Deletions cut 5 bases from V and 2 bases from J, with 17 bases between. The CDR3 runs 15 residues. The chain's CDR3 is CASSFGGQLTYEQYF. The CDR3 coding sequence is TGCGCCAGCAGTTTCGGGGGACAGCTTACCTACGAGCAGTACTTC.

This chain connects TRBV7-2 to TRBJ2-7, with D possibly being TRBD2 (5 bases). CDR1 is SGHTA, CDR2 FQGNSA, per germline. This CDR3 is 14 amino acids long. Deletions cut 5 bases from V and 1 base from J, with 12 bases between. As DNA, the CDR3 is TGTGCCAGCAGCCCGTTAGGAGGTTCCTACGAGCAGTACTTC. Translation: CASSPLGGSYEQYF.

In its sample, this clone was seen once. The J gene is TRBJ2-3, the V gene TRBV5-6; 9 positions match TRBD2. V lost 2 bases and J lost 1; bases outside the gene matches: 8. Germline loops: CDR1 SGHDT, CDR2 YYEEEE. This CDR3 comprises 17 residues. CDR3 sequence reads: CASSFPGTSFRTDTQYF. The DNA for the CDR3 is TGTGCCAGCAGCTTTCCCGGGACTAGCTTTCGCACAGATACGCAGTATTTT.

The V call is TRBV28, the J call TRBJ1-2; no reliable D call. V lost 2 bases and J 1 base, leaving 11 bases between the germline ends. This CDR3 has 15 residues. CDR1 and CDR2 from the germline V gene are MDHEN and SYDVKM. The CDR3 DNA sequence: TGTGCCAGCAGTTTAAGGGCTTCAAGTAACTATGGCTACACCTTC. Amino acids: CASSLRASSNYGYTF.

This clone came up once. The chain recombines TRBV11-3 with TRBJ2-4, with a possible D match to TRBD2 (6 bases). Germline CDR1 and CDR2: SGHNT and YENEEA. This CDR3 contains 16 residues. V lost 2 bases and J 1 base, leaving 12 bases between the germline ends. In nucleotides, the CDR3 is TGTGCCAGCAGCTTAAGGACTGGGGGGGCCAAAAACATTCAGTACTTC. Protein product: CASSLRTGGAKNIQYF.

The rearrangement uses TRBV9 and TRBJ1-2; D is possibly TRBD1 (5 bases). V dropped 0 bases and J dropped 7 bases, with 10 bases sitting between them. The CDR3 spans 13 residues. Germline loops: CDR1 SGDLS, CDR2 YYNGEE. The CDR3: CASSVGGAAGYTF. The CDR3 DNA sequence: TGTGCCAGCAGCGTAGGAGGGGCGGCTGGCTACACCTTC.